The next 2 T cell receptor beta chains were all read from a single sample in a study of blood T cell repertoires in COVID-19. TCRdb keeps only in-frame clones here, not all; method: immunoSEQ multiplex PCR. Found here are some 200,000 clones, less than 85% of them singletons; the top ten hold less than 5.5%. The sequenced sample consisted of PBMCs or T cells enriched from blood (not recorded which). The receptors originated from a woman in her sixties or seventies with acute COVID-19.

The chain links TRBV2 to TRBJ2-3, with 11 positions matching TRBD2. Per the germline V gene, CDR1 is SNHLY and CDR2 is FYNNEI. Trimming took 4 bases from V and 4 from J; bases not matched to a gene: 1. The CDR3 is 14 residues long. The CDR3 region is CASSVAGGADTQYF. The CDR3 region has the DNA TGTGCCAGCAGTGTAGCGGGGGGGGCAGATACGCAGTATTTT.

The CDR3 sequence is CASSLTLSEQFF. As DNA, the CDR3 is TGCGCCAGCAGCCTTACCTTGAGTGAGCAGTTCTTC. The chain links TRBV4-3 to TRBJ2-1, with D hard to call. The CDR3 runs 12 residues. Germline CDR1 LGHNA, CDR2 YSLEER. Trimming stripped 4 bases from V and 9 bases from J, with 10 bases between.